This T cell receptor (beta chain) was identified in a study of blood T cell repertoires in COVID-19. As for the study in general: There were acute and convalescent COVID-19 samples, and they came from the United States, Italy and Spain.

Authors' data handling: Amplification of reference gene primers was used by the study to estimate nucleated cell counts. The assay was immunoSEQ multiplex PCR, and TCRdb's table has in-frame clones only and misses some. V and J calls and clone size are copied from that table; D and trimming were computed from the DNA. The sample lists 130,000 or so clones, about 90% occurring once. Germline values: CDR1 KGHSH, CDR2 LQKENI. The CDR3 loop spans 16 amino acids. V dropped 5 bases and J dropped 3; count of bases not matched to a gene: 7. The receptor was derived from a woman aged 55-70 years with acute or convalescent COVID-19. What was sequenced was peripheral blood. The chain employs TRBV18 and TRBJ1-6; TRBD1 aligns across 7 bases. Here the CDR3 reads CASSSNPGGYNSPLHF. The CDR3 DNA sequence: TGTGCCAGCTCATCCAACCCAGGGGGCTATAATTCACCCCTCCACTTT.